The present entry profiles one T cell receptor beta chain with its context. At one end, the junction sequence differs from germline, possibly due to a read error. The data were taken from a study of blood T cells in healthy people across ages. Using a J-beta primer mix together with a sample-barcoded 5' primer, a second PCR was run for about 6 to 11 cycles. TCRdb recomputed calls from the 5' RACE reads with MiXCR, one row per CDR3 protein. The repertoire holds some 930,000 distinct CDR3 sequences, with almost 30% as singletons. The CDR3 covers 14 residues. Germline loops: CDR1 SGHRS, CDR2 YFSETQ. The same data also contributed to another study, on T cells of mothers and their children. That source reports: Five or six children, together with their three healthy Caucasian mothers, made up the donors.

The genes are TRBV5-1 and TRBJ2-6; perhaps TRBD1 as D (6 bases). This receptor was taken from a woman aged 40 to 50 in good health. The sample comprised blood. CDR3 protein: CASTQGPGANVRTF. CDR3 bases: TGCGCCAGCACACAGGGTCCTGGGGCCAACGTCCGGACTTTC.